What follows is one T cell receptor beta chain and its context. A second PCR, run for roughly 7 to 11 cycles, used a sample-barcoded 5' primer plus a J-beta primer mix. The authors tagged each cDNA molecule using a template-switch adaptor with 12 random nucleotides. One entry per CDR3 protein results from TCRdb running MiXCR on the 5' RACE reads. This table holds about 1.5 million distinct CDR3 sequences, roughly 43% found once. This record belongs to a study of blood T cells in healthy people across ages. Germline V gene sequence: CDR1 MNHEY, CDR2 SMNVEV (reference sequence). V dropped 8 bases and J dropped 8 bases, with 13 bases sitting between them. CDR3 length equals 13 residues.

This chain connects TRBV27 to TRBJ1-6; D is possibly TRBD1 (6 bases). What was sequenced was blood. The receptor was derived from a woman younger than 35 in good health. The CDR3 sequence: CASGTNRDSPLHF. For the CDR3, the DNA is TGTGCCAGCGGAACAAACAGGGATTCACCCCTCCACTTT.